Included here is one T cell receptor beta chain sequence, with context. The antigen is undetermined. The sample holds other DNA sequences that translate to the same CDR3. The source of the sample is a study of cytomegalovirus exposure and HLA in healthy donors. For the study at large: Counted in an early data release were approximately 85 million unique TCRs from HLA-typed donors. When 350 to 500 donors were genotyped, just over 80% of them were found to fall in the Caucasian-associated ancestry cluster. Findings and caveats of the study: Compared with the approximately 680-donor mean, an Asian-associated ancestry cluster reportedly had fewer N-insertions, according to a later analysis.

With 0 bases clipped from V and 4 bases from J, the junction kept 6 bases outside the gene matches. The CDR3 has 15 residues. Germline values: CDR1 MNHEY, CDR2 SVGAGI. PCR involved 60 Vbeta and 13 Jbeta primers. TCRdb keeps only in-frame clones here, not all; method: immunoSEQ multiplex PCR. The sample has fewer than 150,000 clones; approximately 80% are singletons. The TCR originated in a woman younger than 45 in good health and CMV-seropositive. Material for sequencing was PBMCs. V and J are TRBV6-5 and TRBJ2-7, with TRBD1 matching over 7 bases. The CDR3 sequence: CASSYSTGDVYEQYF. Here the CDR3 DNA reads TGTGCCAGCAGTTACTCTACAGGGGATGTGTACGAGCAGTACTTC.